The rows below give T cell receptor beta chains drawn from one sample of a study of blood T cell dynamics during melanoma immunotherapy. Some clones are missing from TCRdb's copy, which holds only in-frame ones; the method was immunoSEQ multiplex PCR. Among approximately 6,900 clones listed, about three quarters were seen once. Specimen: blood, collected from a patient treated with checkpoint blockade. The source is a human donor with melanoma. Each CDR3 is given with its conserved first and last residue. Each record gives: CDR3 protein, J gene, V gene.

CDR3 protein: CASVGAYEQYF
J gene: TRBJ2-7
V gene: TRBV7-9

CDR3 protein: CASSSPVGEQFF
J gene: TRBJ2-1
V gene: TRBV5-4

CDR3 protein: CSVEGQEAYEQYF
J gene: TRBJ2-7
V gene: TRBV29-1

CDR3 protein: CASSSRGGYEQYF
J gene: TRBJ2-7
V gene: TRBV9

CDR3 protein: CASSFGQGYNSPLHF
J gene: TRBJ1-6
V gene: TRBV6-5

CDR3 protein: CASSLGGGITTNEKLFF
J gene: TRBJ1-4
V gene: TRBV7-2

CDR3 protein: CASSSGQGASGANVLTF
J gene: TRBJ2-6
V gene: TRBV27

CDR3 protein: CASSLGTGPTNEKLFF
J gene: TRBJ1-4
V gene: TRBV5-8

CDR3 protein: CASSVGENIQYF
J gene: TRBJ2-4
V gene: TRBV6-1

CDR3 protein: CASSSPGTGWYEQYF
J gene: TRBJ2-7
V gene: TRBV7-5

CDR3 protein: CASSPWEGYNEQFF
J gene: TRBJ2-1
V gene: TRBV25-1

CDR3 protein: CASSQDRTSGGRYGPYNEQFF
J gene: TRBJ2-1
V gene: TRBV4-1

CDR3 protein: CASSLRGAKNIQYF
J gene: TRBJ2-4
V gene: TRBV14

CDR3 protein: CASSLGSGAQKGTQYF
J gene: TRBJ2-5
V gene: TRBV11-3

CDR3 protein: CASSLRGRGNEQYF
J gene: TRBJ2-7
V gene: TRBV5-8

CDR3 protein: CASSLGTVNNEQFF
J gene: TRBJ2-1
V gene: TRBV5-5

CDR3 protein: CASSPNQLGNTIYF
J gene: TRBJ1-3
V gene: TRBV7-2

CDR3 protein: CASSLAGGKNTEAFF
J gene: TRBJ1-1
V gene: TRBV5-6

CDR3 protein: CASSALIEQFF
J gene: TRBJ2-1
V gene: TRBV6-6